Sequencing of this T cell receptor beta chain was carried out in a study of T cell responses to AZD1222 COVID-19 vaccine. The wider study: Second-dose groups at about 4 or about 12 weeks were pooled. Study results and caveats: Increased Spike-specific TCR breadth and depth were observed after two AZD1222 doses. Among spike-specific TCRs, nearly half reportedly target unmutated variant regions. Just a handful of AZD1222 recipients tested seropositive at baseline.

About this clone: Its antigen is not known.

Only in-frame clones appear in the TCRdb table, and some are missing; sequencing was by immunoSEQ multiplex PCR. Here the sample spans 90,000 to 120,000 clones, approximately 89% being singletons. The receptor comes from an adult in good health. The specimen comprised peripheral blood, sampled on day 0 of AZD1222 vaccination.

The CDR3 DNA is TGTGCCAGCAGCTTGGAGCTAGCGGGGGGGCCCGAGAATGAGCAGTTCTTC. Protein product: CASSLELAGGPENEQFF. The chain couples TRBV5-5 to TRBJ2-1; 12 bases map to TRBD2. CDR3 size: 17 residues. Germline loops: CDR1 SGHKS, CDR2 YYEKEE (reference sequence). V shed 0 bases, J shed 7 bases, and the junction held 8 bases outside the gene matches.